The next 21 T cell receptor beta chains were all read from a single sample in a study of T cells in Graves' hyperthyroidism and ophthalmopathy. The source material, RNA transcripts, was used to amplify TCR beta CDR3 regions. Using the HTBI primer set, a first-round RT-PCR was run on the TCR CDR3. From the multiplex PCR reads, TCRdb called clonotypes with MiXCR, one entry per CDR3 protein. The profile shows around 440,000 distinct CDR3 sequences, around 14% of them singletons. Sequenced sample: blood. These receptors came from a young woman with Graves' hyperthyroidism.

This clonotype was observed many times. The chain carries TRBV20-1 and TRBJ1-1; 9 positions match TRBD1. The CDR3 is made up of 16 amino acids. V was pared by 0 bases and J by 0 bases, with 5 bases of the junction left unmatched. CDR1 and CDR2 from the germline V gene are DFQATT and SNEGSKA (reference sequence). CDR3 protein: CSARDSGTGLNTEAFF. CDR3 sequence (DNA): TGCAGTGCTAGAGATTCCGGGACAGGGTTGAACACTGAAGCTTTCTTT.

This clonotype was counted ten times or more. The chain recombines TRBV4-1 with TRBJ2-2; D is undetermined. CDR1 and CDR2 (germline): MGHRA, YSYEKL. This CDR3 is built from 15 residues. The V end was cut by 6 bases, the J end by 0 bases, with 11 bases between. The CDR3 DNA sequence: TGCGCCAGCAGTCACAAGGGCCCGAACACCGGGGAGCTGTTTTTT. Amino acids: CASSHKGPNTGELFF.

The table lists this clonotype with a few counts. CDR3 bases: TGCAGTGCTAAAGTCCAGGGGACCACAGATACGCAGTATTTT. Encoded protein: CSAKVQGTTDTQYF. The chain couples TRBV20-1 to TRBJ2-3; tentative D call: TRBD1 (6 bases). CDR3 length equals 14 residues. Trimming pared 4 bases from V and 2 bases from J, leaving 13 bases between. CDR1 is DFQATT and CDR2 is SNEGSKA in the germline V gene (reference sequence).

This clonotype appeared a few times. This chain's CDR3 is CAISEGSTEAFF. The CDR3 region has the DNA TGTGCCATCAGTGAGGGGAGCACTGAAGCTTTCTTT. The rearrangement links TRBV10-3 to TRBJ1-1; D uncertain. V was cut by 2 bases and J by 4 bases, with 5 bases left in between. Germline lookup yields CDR1 ENHRY and CDR2 SYGVKD. The CDR3 runs 12 residues.

This clonotype was recorded at least ten times. The V call is TRBV20-1, the J call TRBJ2-3, with a possible D match to TRBD1 (6 bases). Germline V lookup: CDR1 DFQATT, CDR2 SNEGSKA (reference sequence). The CDR3 consists of 20 residues. V lost 6 bases to trimming and J lost 6 bases, with 37 bases between them. CDR3 in DNA: TGCAGTGCCCCTTTCCGCAGGGGCCCCTGGGGGCCGTTACGTGAGGATACGCAGTATTTT. It yields the protein CSAPFRRGPWGPLREDTQYF.

This clonotype came up many times. This chain links TRBV5-1 with TRBJ2-5; 9 bases are a match to TRBD1. The CDR3 loop spans 16 amino acids. In germline, CDR1 is SGHRS, CDR2 YFSETQ. Trimming took 2 bases from V and 2 from J; bases not matched to a gene: 7. CDR3: CASSLQQGAVQETQYF. The CDR3 region has the DNA TGCGCCAGCAGCTTACAACAGGGGGCTGTACAAGAGACCCAGTACTTC.

Many counts were recorded for this clonotype. The chain couples TRBV9 to TRBJ2-5, with 7 nucleotides matching TRBD1. Germline values: CDR1 SGDLS, CDR2 YYNGEE. CDR3 size: 15 residues. The J segment lost 5 bases and the V segment lost 4 bases, leaving 11 bases of the junction unmatched. The CDR3 reads CASSPGQDKLETQYF. The CDR3 DNA reads as TGTGCCAGCAGCCCCGGACAGGATAAGCTGGAGACCCAGTACTTC. Full variable domain (rest looked up from reference TRBV9 and TRBJ2-5): DSGVTQTPKHLITATGQRVTLRCSPRSGDLSVYWYQQSLDQGLQFLIQYYNGEERAKGNILERFSAQQFPDLHSELNLSSLELGDSALYFCASSPGQDKLETQYFGPGTRLLVL.

V gene TRBV27 combines with J gene TRBJ1-2; 7 bases align to TRBD1. The CDR3 contains 17 residues. Unmatched junction bases numbered 12, after V lost 5 bases and J lost 0 bases. Per the germline V gene, CDR1 is MNHEY and CDR2 is SMNVEV (reference sequence). CDR3 loop: CASSPLSPGQPNYGYTF. The CDR3 bases are TGTGCCAGCAGTCCCCTTTCTCCGGGACAGCCTAACTATGGCTACACCTTC.

Only a few counts were recorded for this clonotype. This sequence joins TRBV13 and TRBJ2-1; 9 bases are shared with TRBD1. Germline V gene lookup returns CDR1 PRHDT and CDR2 FYEKMQ (reference sequence). With 5 bases clipped from V and 3 bases from J, the junction kept 11 bases outside the gene matches. The CDR3 consists of 17 residues. CDR3 region: CASSPILWDRDYNEQFF. The CDR3 DNA reads as TGTGCCAGCAGCCCCATACTCTGGGACAGGGACTACAATGAGCAGTTCTTC.

J is TRBJ2-1 and V is TRBV5-1, with 7 bases lining up with TRBD2. The trim removed 3 bases at V and 5 bases at J, leaving 2 bases unmatched. Per germline, CDR1 SGHRS and CDR2 YFSETQ. The CDR3 has 13 residues. The chain's CDR3 is CASSWGGDNEQFF. The CDR3 DNA is TGCGCCAGCAGCTGGGGGGGGGACAATGAGCAGTTCTTC.

This clonotype was recorded many times. The V and J genes are TRBV25-1 and TRBJ2-3, with D possibly matching TRBD1 (7 bases). The CDR3 consists of 15 residues. V dropped 6 bases and J dropped 4 bases, with 17 bases sitting between them. Germline assignment: CDR1 MGHDK and CDR2 SYGVNS. In DNA, the CDR3 is TGTGCCAGCAGCGCCAGGGGGAGGTCTGCAGATACGCAGTATTTT. Translating it yields CASSARGRSADTQYF.

This clonotype has ten or more counts. V gene TRBV28 combines with J gene TRBJ1-6; D is unresolved. The CDR3 has 14 amino acids. CDR1 is MDHEN and CDR2 is SYDVKM in the germline V gene. Trimming stripped 6 bases from V and 5 bases from J, with 11 bases between. CDR3 residues: CASRPGSHNSPLHF. The CDR3 DNA follows: TGTGCCAGCAGACCCGGCAGCCATAATTCACCCCTCCACTTT.

This chain joins TRBV7-9 and TRBJ2-5, with D possibly matching TRBD2 (5 bases). The V end lost 3 bases, the J end lost 1 base, and 9 bases lay between the germline ends. Germline V gene sequence: CDR1 SEHNR, CDR2 FQNEAQ (reference sequence). The CDR3 runs 14 residues. In nucleotides, the CDR3 is TGTGCCAGCAGCTTCGGCGGGCGCCAAGAGACCCAGTACTTC. Translating gives CASSFGGRQETQYF.

There are many counts of this clonotype. The chain recombines TRBV7-3 with TRBJ2-3, with TRBD2 identical over 7 bases. Germline CDR1 and CDR2: SGHTA and FQGTGA. The V and J ends lost 8 bases and 4 bases, in that order; junction bases with no gene match: 12. CDR3 length equals 15 residues. The CDR3 sequence: CASAIVAGEADTQYF. CDR3 nucleotides: TGTGCCAGCGCTATTGTCGCGGGAGAAGCAGATACGCAGTATTTT.

This clonotype has a count of ten or more. The chain uses TRBV20-1 and TRBJ1-4; D ambiguous. Germline values: CDR1 DFQATT, CDR2 SNEGSKA (reference sequence). The V and J ends lost 0 bases and 5 bases respectively, with 13 bases between them. CDR3 length equals 15 residues. The CDR3 spells CSARDMAPGNEKLFF. The CDR3 DNA follows: TGCAGTGCTAGAGATATGGCACCGGGCAATGAAAAACTGTTTTTT.

This clonotype was counted at least ten times. The chain has TRBV20-1 and TRBJ2-3; 13 nucleotides match TRBD2. V was clipped by 6 bases and J by 2 bases; unmatched bases: 11. The CDR3 is 17 residues long. Germline V gene data show CDR1 as DFQATT and CDR2 as SNEGSKA (reference sequence). As DNA, the CDR3 is TGCAGTGCAACGGGACTAGCGGGGAGGACCACCACAGATACGCAGTATTTT. This codes for CSATGLAGRTTTDTQYF.

About this clonotype: A much larger clone differs from this one at a single base, so this may be a read error. No conserved phenylalanine or tryptophan is present at the end of the CDR3, so a read error is the likely explanation. The CDR3: CATKEGYGYTL. DNA of the CDR3: TGTGCCACCAAAGAGGGCTATGGCTACACCCTC. The chain has TRBV15 and TRBJ1-2; no reliable D call. The germline CDR1 and CDR2 sequences are LNHNV and YYDKDF (reference sequence). This CDR3 is built from 11 residues. Trimming removed 7 bases at V and 4 bases at J, with 7 bases between.

This clonotype was observed many times. V gene TRBV10-1 combines with J gene TRBJ2-2; 10 nucleotides line up with TRBD1. Germline V gives CDR1 WNHNN, CDR2 SYGVQD (reference sequence). V shed 9 bases, J shed 6 bases, and the junction held 13 bases outside the gene matches. The CDR3 extends over 16 amino acids. The chain's CDR3 is CASQNPGTGVAGELFF. As DNA, the CDR3 is TGCGCCAGTCAAAACCCCGGGACAGGGGTCGCCGGGGAGCTGTTTTTT.

The chain joins TRBV4-1 to TRBJ2-7; possible D gene TRBD2, 5 bases. This CDR3 region has 13 residues. Trimming left V 2 bases short and J 6 bases short, with 11 bases between. Germline V gives CDR1 MGHRA, CDR2 YSYEKL. DNA for the CDR3: TGCGCCAGCAGCCAACCGACTACCCTCGAGCAGTACTTC. Amino acids: CASSQPTTLEQYF.

The rearrangement uses TRBV9 and TRBJ1-1; D not certain. The CDR3 loop spans 14 amino acids. Germline values: CDR1 SGDLS, CDR2 YYNGEE. V was shortened by 1 base and J by 3 bases, with 10 bases between the two germline ends. CDR3: CASSVKGQDTEAFF. CDR3 sequence (DNA): TGTGCCAGCAGCGTAAAGGGTCAGGACACTGAAGCTTTCTTT.

This rearrangement joins TRBV20-1 to TRBJ2-7, with 13 bases lining up with TRBD2. Trimming removed 6 bases from V and 5 bases from J; junction bases left unmatched: 10. Germline loops: CDR1 DFQATT, CDR2 SNEGSKA (reference sequence). The CDR3 consists of 15 residues. In DNA, the CDR3 is TGCAGTGCCGTAACCCGGACTAGCGGGAGCGACGAGCAGTACTTC. Amino acids: CSAVTRTSGSDEQYF.